The 26 T cell receptor beta chains reported below all come from one sample, sequenced in a study of CD8 T cells in Susac syndrome. Reverse transcription used roughly 0.45 to 1 ug RNA and random hexamers. TCRdb re-analysed the immunoSEQ multiplex PCR reads in MiXCR, keeping a single row per CDR3 protein. This sample yields 150,000 to 200,000 distinct CDR3 sequences, of which roughly 94% are seen a single time; 0.15% to 0.2% belongs to the top ten. The sequenced material came from CD8+ T cells from PBMCs. Every receptor here comes from a human donor with Susac syndrome.

The chain combines TRBV27 with TRBJ1-3; 9 nucleotides match TRBD1. CDR3 length: 17 amino acids. CDR1 is MNHEY, CDR2 SMNVEV, per germline (reference sequence). Trimming at V came to 0 bases and at J to 2 bases, leaving 5 bases not matched to a gene. The CDR3 region has the DNA TGTGCCAGCAGTTTATCGTACAGGGGGCTTACTGGAAACACCATATATTTT. It codes for CASSLSYRGLTGNTIYF.

DNA for the CDR3: TGTGCCAGCAGTCCCGACCGGTGGGGCCAGTACTTC. This sequence encodes CASSPDRWGQYF. The chain carries TRBV28 and TRBJ2-5; D is ambiguous. CDR3 length: 12 residues. Germline-derived CDR1 and CDR2 are MDHEN and SYDVKM. Trimming took off 5 bases at V and 10 bases at J, with 14 bases between the two ends.

The gene calls are TRBV20-1 and TRBJ2-5; tentative D call: TRBD1 (6 bases). Germline CDR1 reads DFQATT; CDR2 reads SNEGSKA (reference sequence). The V end was cut by 2 bases, the J end by 1 base, with 14 bases between. CDR3 size: 15 residues. The CDR3 DNA follows: TGCAGTGCTAGACGTTACATAGGGGGCCAAGAGACCCAGTACTTC. Amino acid sequence: CSARRYIGGQETQYF.

The V gene is TRBV20-1, the J gene TRBJ1-5; D gene ambiguous. Germline loops: CDR1 DFQATT, CDR2 SNEGSKA (reference sequence). V was pared by 0 bases and J by 3 bases, with 9 bases between. The CDR3 loop spans 14 amino acids. CDR3 residues: CSARDNRANQPQHF. The CDR3 nucleotides are TGCAGTGCTAGAGACAACAGAGCCAATCAGCCCCAGCATTTT.

The J gene is TRBJ2-6, the V gene TRBV20-1; D unresolved. Trimming took off 0 bases at V and 0 bases at J, with 15 bases between the two ends. Per germline, CDR1 DFQATT and CDR2 SNEGSKA (reference sequence). There are 18 residues in the CDR3. Written as DNA, the CDR3 is TGCAGTGCTAGAGATTCGGGCGGAGTAGACTCTGGGGCCAACGTCCTGACTTTC. It translates to CSARDSGGVDSGANVLTF.

The chain carries TRBV4-2 and TRBJ2-7; 11 bases line up with TRBD1. Germline CDR1 and CDR2: LGHNA and YNFKEQ. The CDR3 covers 16 residues. Trimming at V came to 4 bases and at J to 5 bases, leaving 10 bases not matched to a gene. CDR3 loop: CASSLSSGQGGHEQYF. The DNA for the CDR3 is TGTGCCAGCAGCCTGTCCTCGGGACAGGGGGGCCACGAGCAGTACTTC.

Only one count was recorded for this clonotype. The V gene is TRBV24-1, the J gene TRBJ2-1, with D perhaps assigned TRBD1 or TRBD2 (5 bases each). Per germline, CDR1 KGHDR and CDR2 SFDVKD. The CDR3 spans 16 residues. The ends were cut back, 3 bases at V and 8 bases at J, with 19 bases in the middle. CDR3 protein: CATSDLTGQGRDEQFF. The CDR3 bases are TGTGCCACCAGTGATCTAACGGGGCAGGGTCGCGATGAGCAGTTCTTC.

The chain joins TRBV9 to TRBJ2-2; the D gene could be TRBD1 or TRBD2 (5 bases each). The CDR3 is made up of 14 amino acids. The germline CDR1 and CDR2 sequences are SGDLS and YYNGEE. V dropped 4 bases and J dropped 5 bases, with 12 bases sitting between them. CDR3 nucleotides: TGTGCCAGCAGCCTTCACAGGAGGACCGGGGAGCTGTTTTTT. Its translation is CASSLHRRTGELFF.

V is TRBV20-1 and J is TRBJ2-7; 12 positions match TRBD2. This CDR3 spans 15 amino acids. V lost 3 bases and J lost 2; bases outside the gene matches: 5. Germline V CDR1 and CDR2: DFQATT, SNEGSKA (reference sequence). CDR3 sequence reads: CSASWPSGRAYEQYF. For the CDR3, the DNA is TGCAGTGCTAGTTGGCCTAGCGGGAGGGCCTACGAGCAGTACTTC.

The genes are TRBV11-2 and TRBJ2-5; D gene uncertain. The CDR3 is made up of 16 amino acids. V dropped 6 bases and J dropped 2 bases, with 19 bases sitting between them. In germline, CDR1 is SGHAT, CDR2 FQNNGV. The CDR3 DNA reads as TGTGCCAGCAGTTACCCTTACGGTAGAACACAAGAGACCCAGTACTTC. Translating gives CASSYPYGRTQETQYF. The complete variable domain, with remaining parts taken from reference TRBV11-2 and TRBJ2-5, reads EAGVAQSPRYKIIEKRQSVAFWCNPISGHATLYWYQQILGQGPKLLIQFQNNGVVDDSQLPKDRFSAERLKGVDSTLKIQPAKLEDSAVYLCASSYPYGRTQETQYFGPGTRLLVL.

The chain joins TRBV18 to TRBJ1-2, with TRBD1 matching over 8 bases. CDR1 is KGHSH and CDR2 is LQKENI in the germline V gene. The V and J ends lost 5 bases and 3 bases, in that order; junction bases with no gene match: 2. The CDR3 extends over 13 amino acids. The CDR3 bases are TGTGCCAGCTCATTACAGGGGGACTATGGCTACACCTTC. Translating gives CASSLQGDYGYTF. The complete variable domain, with remaining parts taken from reference TRBV18 and TRBJ1-2, reads NAGVMQNPRHLVRRRGQEARLRCSPMKGHSHVYWYRQLPEEGLKFMVYLQKENIIDESGMPKERFSAEFPKEGPSILRIQQVVRGDSAAYFCASSLQGDYGYTFGSGTRLTVV.

CDR3 in amino acids: CATSDLQVSGTTGELFF. The CDR3 DNA is TGTGCCACCAGTGATTTGCAAGTTTCGGGAACCACCGGGGAGCTGTTTTTT. The chain recombines TRBV24-1 with TRBJ2-2, with D possibly matching TRBD2 (5 bases). The V and J ends lost 0 bases and 4 bases respectively, with 14 bases between them. The CDR3 contains 17 residues. Germline CDR1 and CDR2: KGHDR and SFDVKD.

The V gene is TRBV20-1, the J gene TRBJ2-7; 7 bases align to TRBD1. Germline V gives CDR1 DFQATT, CDR2 SNEGSKA (reference sequence). The CDR3 has 13 residues. J lost 2 bases, V lost 5 bases, and 6 bases had no gene match. The CDR3 sequence is CSALGTEAYEQYF. The CDR3 DNA reads TGCAGTGCTCTCGGGACAGAAGCCTACGAGCAGTACTTC.

The chain has TRBV12-3 or TRBV12-4 and TRBJ2-1; 10 bases fit TRBD1. J lost 8 bases, V lost 3 bases, and 7 bases had no gene match. CDR3 length: 15 residues. The CDR3 region has the DNA TGTGCCAGCAGTTTGGGACAGGGGAGGACTGATGAGCAGTTCTTC. Protein sequence: CASSLGQGRTDEQFF.

The chain couples TRBV9 to TRBJ2-1; D uncertain. In germline, CDR1 is SGDLS, CDR2 YYNGEE. The ends were cut back, 0 bases at V and 4 bases at J, with 5 bases in the middle. The CDR3 has 13 residues. CDR3 nucleotide sequence: TGTGCCAGCAGCGTAGTCGGGTACAATGAGCAGTTCTTC. Its protein product is CASSVVGYNEQFF.

The chain has TRBV27 and TRBJ2-1; 11 nucleotides align to TRBD2. The CDR3 has 15 amino acids. The junction had 7 bases not matched to a gene; V was cut back by 6 bases and J by 6 bases. Germline V gene lookup returns CDR1 MNHEY and CDR2 SMNVEV (reference sequence). The CDR3 is CASRISGRGVNEQFF. The CDR3 coding sequence is TGTGCCAGCAGAATTAGCGGGAGGGGGGTCAATGAGCAGTTCTTC.

The chain is built from TRBV20-1 and TRBJ1-1; no clear D gene. CDR1 is DFQATT, CDR2 SNEGSKA, per germline (reference sequence). The CDR3 is made up of 14 amino acids. Trimming left V 0 bases short and J 1 base short, with 9 bases between. CDR3 sequence: CSARDLSENTEAFF. The CDR3 nucleotides are TGCAGTGCTAGAGATCTTTCGGAGAACACTGAAGCTTTCTTT.

The chain is built from TRBV11-2 and TRBJ1-4, with TRBD1 identical over 10 bases. The V gene end was trimmed by 4 bases and the J gene end by 8 bases; junction bases not matched to a gene: 7. The CDR3 contains 15 residues. Germline CDR1 SGHAT, CDR2 FQNNGV. CDR3 protein: CASSSWDRGSEKLFF. The CDR3 DNA sequence: TGTGCCAGCAGCTCCTGGGACAGGGGATCCGAAAAACTGTTTTTT.

The rearrangement uses TRBV11-2 and TRBJ2-3; TRBD2 aligns across 13 bases. The ends lost 4 bases at V and 5 bases at J; junction bases unmatched: 3. The germline V gene has CDR1 SGHAT and CDR2 FQNNGV. The CDR3 has 15 amino acids. CDR3 sequence reads: CASSSRLAGGDTQYF. CDR3 DNA: TGTGCCAGCAGCTCACGACTAGCGGGGGGAGATACGCAGTATTTT.

The chain uses TRBV5-4 and TRBJ2-7; D gene uncertain. V lost 0 bases to trimming and J lost 4 bases, with 11 bases between them. The germline V gene encodes CDR1 SGHNT and CDR2 YYREEE (reference sequence). There are 14 residues in the CDR3. The CDR3 region has the DNA TGTGCCAGCAGCTTGGGCTACGCAAAATACGAGCAGTACTTC. Amino acids: CASSLGYAKYEQYF.

This chain joins TRBV18 and TRBJ2-3; 7 bases map to TRBD2. This CDR3 spans 15 amino acids. CDR1 KGHSH and CDR2 LQKENI come from the germline V gene. Trimming removed 2 bases from V and 3 bases from J; junction bases left unmatched: 5. CDR3 DNA: TGTGCCAGCTCACCATTCAACGGGGGGACAGATACGCAGTATTTT. Translating it yields CASSPFNGGTDTQYF.

This chain joins TRBV6-2 or TRBV6-3 and TRBJ2-5; 7 bases are shared with TRBD2. CDR3 length: 16 residues. Trimming took 3 bases from V and 4 from J; bases not matched to a gene: 11. The V gene's germline CDR1 is MNHEY and CDR2 SVGEGT. The CDR3 reads CASSYNVPSGGETQYF. DNA for the CDR3: TGTGCCAGCAGTTATAACGTCCCTAGCGGCGGAGAGACCCAGTACTTC.

V is TRBV7-3 and J is TRBJ1-4, with D maybe TRBD1 (5 bases). CDR3 length equals 18 residues. Trimming pared 7 bases from V and 1 base from J, leaving 22 bases between. Germline lookup yields CDR1 SGHTA and CDR2 FQGTGA. This chain's CDR3 is CASTSRGSVSRTNEKLFF. CDR3 DNA: TGTGCCAGCACCTCTCGGGGGTCCGTCTCGCGAACTAATGAAAAACTGTTTTTT. The full variable domain, completed using reference TRBV7-3 and TRBJ1-4, is GAGVSQTPSNKVTEKGKYVELRCDPISGHTALYWYRQSLGQGPEFLIYFQGTGAADDSGLPNDRFFAVRPEGSVSTLKIQRTERGDSAVYLCASTSRGSVSRTNEKLFFGSGTQLSVL.

The rearrangement uses TRBV12-3 or TRBV12-4 and TRBJ2-3; 11 bases match TRBD2. With 4 bases clipped from V and 3 bases from J, the junction kept 6 bases outside the gene matches. The length of the CDR3 is 16 residues. The CDR3 here is CASSSPTSGRTDTQYF. In DNA form, the CDR3 reads TGTGCCAGCAGTTCGCCTACTAGCGGGAGAACAGATACGCAGTATTTT.

V usage is TRBV7-8 and J usage is TRBJ2-6; D unclear. The CDR3 has 16 amino acids. Germline V gene sequence: CDR1 SGHVS, CDR2 FQNEAQ. Trimming stripped 4 bases from V and 0 bases from J, with 10 bases between. This CDR3 reads CASSSTLYSGANVLTF. CDR3 bases: TGTGCCAGCAGCTCGACACTGTACTCTGGGGCCAACGTCCTGACTTTC.

This chain connects TRBV6-6 to TRBJ2-1; D is perhaps TRBD1 (5 bases). Between the trimmed V and J ends, which lost 7 bases and 9 bases, there was a span of 13 bases. The CDR3 is 12 residues long. Germline CDR1 MNHNY, CDR2 SVGAGI (reference sequence). CDR3 protein: CASTDSLSEQFF. CDR3 in DNA: TGTGCCAGCACCGACAGCCTAAGTGAGCAGTTCTTC.